One and the same sample provided the 29 T cell receptor beta chains below, sequenced in a study of blood T cell repertoires in COVID-19. Libraries were prepared by immunoSEQ multiplex PCR; TCRdb keeps only in-frame clonotypes and omits some of them. Here the sample spans approximately 220,000 clones, 90% being singletons. What was sequenced was PBMCs or T cells enriched from blood (not recorded which). The receptors originated from a man aged 25-40 years who had been exposed to COVID-19.

This clone was recorded only once. This chain joins TRBV20-1 and TRBJ2-5, with D perhaps matching TRBD1 (5 bases). CDR3 length: 13 residues. Germline-derived CDR1 and CDR2 are DFQATT and SNEGSKA (reference sequence). Trimming cost V 3 bases and J 2 bases, with 10 bases left between them. Here the CDR3 DNA reads TGCAGTGCTAGTCGGACAACACAAGAGACCCAGTACTTC. Its translation: CSASRTTQETQYF.

The chain carries TRBV5-4 and TRBJ1-1; 8 nucleotides agree with TRBD1. Looked up from germline, CDR1 is SGHNT and CDR2 is YYREEE (reference sequence). With V trimmed by 0 bases and J by 0 bases, 13 bases remained unmatched. The CDR3 runs 19 residues. CDR3 coding DNA: TGTGCCAGCAGCTTGGGAGGACAGGGAATCCCGAGCGTGAACACTGAAGCTTTCTTT. Amino acid sequence: CASSLGGQGIPSVNTEAFF. The complete variable domain, with remaining parts taken from reference TRBV5-4 and TRBJ1-1, reads ETGVTQSPTHLIKTRGQQVTLRCSSQSGHNTVSWYQQALGQGPQFIFQYYREEENGRGNFPPRFSGLQFPNYSSELNVNALELDDSALYLCASSLGGQGIPSVNTEAFFGQGTRLTVV.

The chain uses TRBV4-3 and TRBJ2-1; possibly TRBD1 for D (6 bases). The germline CDR1 and CDR2 sequences are LGHNA and YSLEER. This CDR3 has 16 residues. V was pared by 4 bases and J by 2 bases, with 15 bases between. The CDR3 here is CASSRGGESPYNEQFF. The CDR3 DNA follows: TGCGCCAGCAGCCGAGGGGGAGAGAGCCCCTACAATGAGCAGTTCTTC.

This clone has just one count. Here the CDR3 reads CASSLIAGADTQYF. The CDR3 nucleotides read TGCGCCAGCAGCTTGATTGCGGGGGCCGATACGCAGTATTTT. V is TRBV5-1 and J is TRBJ2-3; weak D call: TRBD2 (7 bases). Germline CDR1 is SGHRS and CDR2 is YFSETQ. Trimming took off 1 base at V and 6 bases at J, with 12 bases between the two ends. The CDR3 length is 14 residues.

The chain employs TRBV9 and TRBJ1-6, with 10 nucleotides matching TRBD1. The CDR3 runs to 16 residues. With 3 bases clipped from V and 7 bases from J, the junction kept 7 bases outside the gene matches. Per germline, CDR1 SGDLS and CDR2 YYNGEE. The CDR3 DNA follows: TGTGCCAGCAGCGCCCACCCGGGACAGGGGAATTCACCCCTCCACTTT. Protein product: CASSAHPGQGNSPLHF.

This clone was found once. This chain joins TRBV5-1 and TRBJ2-5; D unresolved. CDR3 length: 13 residues. Germline V lookup: CDR1 SGHRS, CDR2 YFSETQ. Trimming stripped 0 bases from V and 5 bases from J, with 8 bases between. DNA for the CDR3: TGCGCCAGCAGCTTGGCAGGTTCGGAGACCCAGTACTTC. It encodes CASSLAGSETQYF.

The CDR3 loop is CASSQLSPNQAPGSETQYF. The CDR3 nucleotides read TGCGCCAGCAGCCAATTGAGTCCTAACCAGGCTCCCGGTTCGGAGACCCAGTACTTC. The chain links TRBV4-1 to TRBJ2-5; no reliable D call. Per the germline V gene, CDR1 is MGHRA and CDR2 is YSYEKL. The CDR3 spans 19 residues. The V end lost 2 bases, the J end lost 5 bases, and 27 bases lay between the germline ends.

The rearrangement joins TRBV5-6 to TRBJ2-6; maybe TRBD1 (5 bases). The CDR3 consists of 15 residues. Per the germline V gene, CDR1 is SGHDT and CDR2 is YYEEEE. Between the trimmed V and J ends, which lost 4 bases and 2 bases, there was a span of 10 bases. CDR3 DNA: TGTGCCAGCAGCGATACAGGAACTGGGGCCAACGTCCTGACTTTC. Translation gives CASSDTGTGANVLTF.

The chain combines TRBV27 with TRBJ1-1; 7 bases are shared with TRBD1. The CDR3 sequence is 15 residues long. Germline V gene lookup returns CDR1 MNHEY and CDR2 SMNVEV (reference sequence). The J segment lost 0 bases and the V segment lost 5 bases, leaving 6 bases of the junction unmatched. CDR3 DNA: TGTGCCAGCAGTCTCCGAACAGGGGTGAACACTGAAGCTTTCTTT. This gives the protein CASSLRTGVNTEAFF.

The chain employs TRBV9 and TRBJ2-3; a possible D gene is TRBD1 (5 bases). Per the germline V gene, CDR1 is SGDLS and CDR2 is YYNGEE. This CDR3 is built from 15 residues. The germline V and J ends were trimmed by 4 bases and 1 base, with 13 bases remaining between them. CDR3 sequence: CASSQNRLGTDTQYF. CDR3 DNA: TGTGCCAGCAGCCAAAACAGGCTGGGCACAGATACGCAGTATTTT.

The chain links TRBV7-9 to TRBJ2-3, with a weak D call TRBD2 (6 bases). CDR3 length: 15 residues. Germline-derived CDR1 and CDR2 are SEHNR and FQNEAQ (reference sequence). The V end was cut by 5 bases, the J end by 6 bases, with 18 bases between. The CDR3 reads CASSPRGGEEDTQYF. CDR3 nucleotides: TGTGCCAGCAGCCCGAGGGGAGGAGAAGAGGATACGCAGTATTTT.

The chain employs TRBV5-6 and TRBJ1-4; no definite D call. This CDR3 comprises 16 residues. V was trimmed by 1 base and J by 8 bases, leaving 18 bases between them. CDR1 and CDR2 (germline): SGHDT, YYEEEE. CDR3 sequence reads: CASSLMVYSRSEKLFF. The CDR3 bases are TGTGCCAGCAGCTTGATGGTGTATTCTAGGTCGGAAAAACTGTTTTTT.

This chain links TRBV5-1 with TRBJ1-1; the match to TRBD1 covers 12 bases. Trimming at V came to 3 bases and at J to 4 bases, leaving 7 bases not matched to a gene. This CDR3 comprises 16 residues. Germline CDR1 reads SGHRS; CDR2 reads YFSETQ. Here the CDR3 reads CASSSGTGGLSTEAFF. Written as DNA, the CDR3 is TGCGCCAGCAGCTCCGGGACAGGGGGCTTGAGCACTGAAGCTTTCTTT.

A word on this clone: The same CDR3 can be traced to other DNA sequences in this sample. The chain combines TRBV3-1 (or the pseudogene TRBV3-2) with TRBJ1-6; the D is unclear. The CDR3 sequence is 12 residues long. Germline V gives CDR1 LGHDT, CDR2 YNNKEL (reference sequence). Deletions cut 3 bases from V and 10 bases from J, with 7 bases between. This chain's CDR3 is CASSQGSSPLHF. DNA for the CDR3: TGTGCCAGCAGCCAGGGGAGCTCACCCCTCCACTTT.

The chain combines TRBV30 with TRBJ1-6; D unclear. In germline, CDR1 is GTSNPN, CDR2 SVGIG (reference sequence). Trimming removed 2 bases at V and 5 bases at J, with 16 bases between. This CDR3 comprises 16 residues. CDR3: CAWSSSPRVDNSPLHF. The CDR3 nucleotides are TGTGCCTGGAGTTCCTCGCCCCGGGTAGATAATTCACCCCTCCACTTT.

This chain connects TRBV7-9 to TRBJ2-2, with TRBD1 as a possible D gene (5 bases). Germline-derived CDR1 and CDR2 are SEHNR and FQNEAQ (reference sequence). The CDR3 totals 14 residues. V lost 4 bases and J lost 4, with 10 bases in between. Here the CDR3 DNA reads TGTGCCAGCAGCTCCACAGGTTTCACCGGGGAGCTGTTTTTT. It is translated as CASSSTGFTGELFF.

The J gene is TRBJ1-1, the V gene TRBV10-3, with TRBD1 as a possible D gene (5 bases). Germline-derived CDR1 and CDR2 are ENHRY and SYGVKD. V was clipped by 2 bases and J by 1 base, with 20 bases between them. The CDR3 has 18 residues. CDR3 loop: CAISEGRPSRDGNTEAFF. As DNA, the CDR3 is TGTGCCATCAGTGAGGGGAGGCCATCTCGGGACGGGAACACTGAAGCTTTCTTT.

This sequence joins TRBV10-3 and TRBJ1-3; D gene uncertain. CDR1 and CDR2 (germline): ENHRY, SYGVKD. V dropped 2 bases and J dropped 5 bases, with 7 bases sitting between them. The CDR3 consists of 13 residues. CDR3 coding DNA: TGTGCCATCAGTGAGGCGGGCCGAAACACCATATATTTT. This codes for CAISEAGRNTIYF.

This clone was seen only a few times. This chain links TRBV5-6 with TRBJ2-5; TRBD1 agrees at 7 bases. Germline CDR1 and CDR2: SGHDT and YYEEEE. V lost 0 bases to trimming and J lost 4 bases; unmatched junction nucleotides: 3. The CDR3 is 14 residues long. The CDR3 DNA reads as TGTGCCAGCAGCTTGGGGACAGGTAGAGAGACCCAGTACTTC. Encoded protein: CASSLGTGRETQYF.

The chain uses TRBV6-5 and TRBJ2-2, with 10 bases aligning to TRBD2. CDR1 and CDR2 from the germline V gene are MNHEY and SVGAGI. Trimming removed 5 bases from V and 3 bases from J; junction bases left unmatched: 0. There are 14 residues in the CDR3. CDR3 sequence reads: CASSTSGDTGELFF. CDR3 bases: TGTGCCAGCAGTACTAGCGGGGACACCGGGGAGCTGTTTTTT.

The V and J genes are TRBV7-7 and TRBJ2-5, with 9 bases matching TRBD2. CDR3 size: 12 residues. CDR1 is SSHAT and CDR2 is FNYEAQ in the germline V gene (reference sequence). Trimming cost V 7 bases and J 7 bases; bases outside gene matches: 4. The CDR3 is CASTEAGGTQYF. CDR3 coding DNA: TGTGCCAGCACTGAAGCGGGGGGGACCCAGTACTTC.

V gene TRBV19 combines with J gene TRBJ1-5, with D possibly matching TRBD1 (6 bases). Trimming removed 10 bases from V and 4 bases from J, with 14 bases in between. This CDR3 contains 13 residues. The germline V gene encodes CDR1 LNHDA and CDR2 SQIVND (reference sequence). The CDR3 protein is CAISMGANQPQHF. CDR3 sequence (DNA): TGTGCCATCTCCATGGGGGCAAATCAGCCCCAGCATTTT.

The V call is TRBV4-1, the J call TRBJ2-7, with TRBD1 identical over 10 bases. Trimming at V came to 4 bases and at J to 2 bases, leaving 5 bases not matched to a gene. Germline V gene data show CDR1 as MGHRA and CDR2 as YSYEKL. This CDR3 comprises 15 residues. The CDR3, as DNA: TGCGCCAGCAGCCCCCGGGACAGGGGCACCTACGAGCAGTACTTC. This gives the protein CASSPRDRGTYEQYF.

V and J are TRBV2 and TRBJ1-3; a weak D match, TRBD1 (6 bases). From germline, CDR1 is SNHLY and CDR2 FYNNEI. V was clipped by 7 bases and J by 4 bases, with 17 bases between them. The CDR3 has 15 amino acids. The CDR3 reads CASKGGAGSGNTIYF. The CDR3 region has the DNA TGTGCCAGCAAGGGGGGGGCCGGGAGCGGAAACACCATATATTTT.

V usage is TRBV19 and J usage is TRBJ2-7; 12 positions agree with TRBD1. Trimming removed 5 bases from V and 6 bases from J; junction bases left unmatched: 8. CDR1 is LNHDA, CDR2 SQIVND, per germline (reference sequence). CDR3 length: 15 amino acids. In nucleotides, the CDR3 is TGTGCCAGTAGTGCCTCCCGGGACAGGGGGCGCGAGCAGTACTTC. Protein sequence: CASSASRDRGREQYF.

The chain carries TRBV7-6 and TRBJ1-1; D is unresolved. The germline CDR1 and CDR2 sequences are SGHVS and FNYEAQ. V gave up 1 base and J gave up 5 bases, with 14 bases separating them. The CDR3 has 15 residues. The CDR3 here is CASSLDAQVRTEAFF. The CDR3 DNA is TGTGCCAGCAGCTTAGATGCGCAGGTACGGACTGAAGCTTTCTTT. Together with reference TRBV7-6 and TRBJ1-1, the CDR3 gives the full variable domain: GAGVSQSPRYKVTKRGQDVALRCDPISGHVSLYWYRQALGQGPEFLTYFNYEAQQDKSGLPNDRFSAERPEGSISTLTIQRTEQRDSAMYRCASSLDAQVRTEAFFGQGTRLTVV.

The chain joins TRBV27 to TRBJ2-7, with TRBD2 as a possible D gene (6 bases). The V end lost 2 bases, the J end lost 5 bases, and 7 bases lay between the germline ends. Germline lookup yields CDR1 MNHEY and CDR2 SMNVEV (reference sequence). This CDR3 has 12 residues. This CDR3 reads CASSLGGNEQYF. In DNA, the CDR3 is TGTGCCAGCAGTTTAGGAGGGAACGAGCAGTACTTC.

The chain has TRBV19 and TRBJ1-6; 7 bases are a match to TRBD1. This CDR3 contains 18 residues. Germline V gene lookup returns CDR1 LNHDA and CDR2 SQIVND (reference sequence). J gave up 0 bases and V 3 bases, and 8 bases lay outside the gene matches. The CDR3 sequence: CASSMVQGLNSYNSPLHF. In DNA form, the CDR3 reads TGTGCCAGTAGTATGGTACAGGGGTTAAACTCCTATAATTCACCCCTCCACTTT. Variable domain in full (rest from reference TRBV19 and TRBJ1-6): DGGITQSPKYLFRKEGQNVTLSCEQNLNHDAMYWYRQDPGQGLRLIYYSQIVNDFQKGDIAEGYSVSREKKESFPLTVTSAQKNPTAFYLCASSMVQGLNSYNSPLHFGNGTRLTVT.

The chain employs TRBV5-1 and TRBJ1-1, with a tentative D call TRBD1 (5 bases). The germline V gene has CDR1 SGHRS and CDR2 YFSETQ. Trimming took off 1 base at V and 7 bases at J, with 14 bases between the two ends. There are 14 residues in the CDR3. DNA of the CDR3: TGCGCCAGCAGCTTGCGTTTGGGGGGTGGTGAAGCTTTCTTT. As protein: CASSLRLGGGEAFF.